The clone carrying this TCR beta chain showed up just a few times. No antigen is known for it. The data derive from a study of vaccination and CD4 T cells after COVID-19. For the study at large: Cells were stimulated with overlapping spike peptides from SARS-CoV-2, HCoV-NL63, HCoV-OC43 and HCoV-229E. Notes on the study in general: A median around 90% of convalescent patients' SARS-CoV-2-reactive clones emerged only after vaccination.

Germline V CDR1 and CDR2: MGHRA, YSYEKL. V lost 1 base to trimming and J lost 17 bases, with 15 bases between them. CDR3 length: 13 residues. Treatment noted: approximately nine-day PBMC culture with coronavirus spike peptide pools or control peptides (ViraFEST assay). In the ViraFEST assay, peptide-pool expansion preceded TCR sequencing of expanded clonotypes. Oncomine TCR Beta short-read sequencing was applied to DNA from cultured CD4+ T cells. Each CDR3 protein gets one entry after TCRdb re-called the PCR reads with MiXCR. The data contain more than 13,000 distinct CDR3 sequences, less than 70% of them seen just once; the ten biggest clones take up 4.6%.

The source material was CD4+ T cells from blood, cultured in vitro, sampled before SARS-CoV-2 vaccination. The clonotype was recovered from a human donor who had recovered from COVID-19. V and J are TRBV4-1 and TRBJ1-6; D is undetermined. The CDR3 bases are TGCGCCAGCAGCCAAGTAGAGGCCTTCAAAATCCACTTT. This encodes CASSQVEAFKIHF.